Each of the 5 T cell receptor beta chains below was sequenced from the same sample in a study of beta chain features in type 1 diabetes (dated by TCRdb to about 2018). General study outcomes and caveats: Type 1 diabetes patients showed a moderate but significant shortening of TCRB CDR3 length in all four CD4+ subsets.

These receptors have no known antigen. The protocol used for the library was the immunoSEQ multiplex PCR assay. The entire isolated RNA was reverse transcribed using the High Capacity cDNA Reverse Transcription Kit, and thus expressed TCRB transcripts were sequenced. TCRdb provides this immuneACCESS table in a form limited to in-frame rearrangements. Some clones are lacking; in checked studies, under half of them reflect an unresolved V gene, and why the rest are absent is not known. The sample table lists roughly 730,000 clones, 13% of them with a count of one. The top ten hold 0.02% to 0.025% of the sample. Sequencing was carried out using naive CD4+ T cells from blood. The label giving this sample's cell subset or site can be read as: true naive CD4+ T cells. Receptors were obtained from a man aged 18 to 30 with type 1 diabetes.

This clone showed up just a few times. The rearrangement links TRBV7-6 to TRBJ2-3, with 10 positions matching TRBD2. J gave up 4 bases and V 2 bases, and 6 bases lay outside the gene matches. CDR1 SGHVS and CDR2 FNYEAQ come from the germline V gene. There are 16 residues in the CDR3. The DNA for the CDR3 is TGTGCCAGCAGCTTACGAGCGGGGGGGACCGCAGATACGCAGTATTTT. Amino acids: CASSLRAGGTADTQYF.

The chain joins TRBV9 to TRBJ1-2; no clear D gene. Trimming pared 3 bases from V and 8 bases from J, leaving 17 bases between. Germline V gives CDR1 SGDLS, CDR2 YYNGEE. The CDR3 totals 14 residues. This CDR3 is CASSATAQRWGYTF. Here the CDR3 DNA reads TGTGCCAGCAGCGCGACGGCCCAACGGTGGGGCTACACCTTC.

In DNA, the CDR3 is TGCGCCAGCAGCTTGGGGGCAGAGACCCAGTACTTC. It specifies CASSLGAETQYF. The rearrangement uses TRBV5-1 and TRBJ2-5; D ambiguous. Germline V gene lookup returns CDR1 SGHRS and CDR2 YFSETQ. V was shortened by 0 bases and J by 4 bases, with 4 bases between the two germline ends. This CDR3 is built from 12 residues.

The chain joins TRBV27 to TRBJ2-5; D call uncertain. V was shortened by 9 bases and J by 0 bases, with 14 bases between the two germline ends. Germline V gene sequence: CDR1 MNHEY, CDR2 SMNVEV (reference sequence). The CDR3 contains 14 residues. CDR3 amino acids: CASSELRYQETQYF. CDR3 nucleotide sequence: TGTGCCAGTTCGGAGTTAAGGTACCAAGAGACCCAGTACTTC.

CDR3 bases: TGTGCCAGCAGCCATGACGTAACTAGCGGGGGGTACAATGAGCAGTTCTTC. This codes for CASSHDVTSGGYNEQFF. The rearrangement joins TRBV14 to TRBJ2-1; 12 bases align to TRBD2. The CDR3 is 17 amino acids. V lost 3 bases, J lost 4 bases, and 7 bases stayed unmatched. The germline V gene encodes CDR1 SGHDN and CDR2 FVKESK.